A single sample is the source of the 26 T cell receptor beta chains below, sequenced in a study of blood T cell repertoires in COVID-19. This table comes from immunoSEQ multiplex PCR, and its TCRdb copy is limited to in-frame clones, with some not included. The sample records 300,000 to 450,000 clones, roughly 87% being singletons. Specimen: PBMCs or T cells enriched from blood (not recorded which). These receptors were collected from a woman aged 25 to 45 who had recovered from COVID-19.

This clone turned up a few times. The chain has TRBV30 and TRBJ1-2, with D possibly matching TRBD1 (5 bases). The CDR3 loop spans 12 amino acids. CDR1 and CDR2 (germline): GTSNPN, SVGIG (reference sequence). Trimming took off 4 bases at V and 6 bases at J, with 12 bases between the two ends. For the CDR3, the DNA is TGTGCCTGGATGTCGGGGGTGAATGGCTACACCTTC. This translates into CAWMSGVNGYTF. Full variable domain (outside the CDR3, taken from reference TRBV30 and TRBJ1-2): SQTIHQWPATLVQPVGSPLSLECTVEGTSNPNLYWYRQAAGRGLQLLFYSVGIGQISSEVPQNLSASRPQDRQFILSSKKLLLSDSGFYLCAWMSGVNGYTFGSGTRLTVV.

This clone was detected only once. The chain is built from TRBV4-1 and TRBJ1-1; D not certain. The CDR3 is made up of 14 amino acids. The V gene's germline CDR1 is MGHRA and CDR2 YSYEKL. The V gene lost 1 base and the J gene lost 1 base, with 7 bases spanning the gap. The chain's CDR3 is CASSQGTKNTEAFF. The CDR3 coding sequence is TGCGCCAGCAGCCAAGGGACTAAGAACACTGAAGCTTTCTTT.

This sequence joins TRBV3-1 (or the pseudogene TRBV3-2) and TRBJ2-5; 13 bases fit TRBD2. The CDR3 has 16 amino acids. V lost 4 bases and J lost 5; bases outside the gene matches: 7. CDR1 is LGHDT, CDR2 YNNKEL, per germline (reference sequence). The CDR3 region is CASSLSGLAGIETQYF. The DNA for the CDR3 is TGTGCCAGCAGCCTATCGGGACTAGCGGGGATCGAGACCCAGTACTTC.

This chain joins TRBV7-8 and TRBJ1-6; TRBD1 is a possible D gene (5 bases). CDR1 and CDR2 (germline): SGHVS, FQNEAQ. The V end was cut by 5 bases, the J end by 9 bases, with 17 bases between. There are 15 residues in the CDR3. The DNA of the CDR3 is TGTGCCAGCAGCCGGGGCATATCAGTCGGTTCACCCCTCCACTTT. It is translated as CASSRGISVGSPLHF.

This chain joins TRBV18 and TRBJ1-2; 7 bases are shared with TRBD1. The CDR3 is made up of 13 amino acids. With V trimmed by 3 bases and J by 5 bases, 3 bases remained unmatched. Looked up from germline, CDR1 is KGHSH and CDR2 is LQKENI. CDR3 loop: CASSPGTEYGYTF. CDR3 coding DNA: TGTGCCAGCTCACCTGGGACAGAATATGGCTACACCTTC. The full variable domain, in which reference TRBV18 and TRBJ1-2 provide the parts outside the CDR3, is NAGVMQNPRHLVRRRGQEARLRCSPMKGHSHVYWYRQLPEEGLKFMVYLQKENIIDESGMPKERFSAEFPKEGPSILRIQQVVRGDSAAYFCASSPGTEYGYTFGSGTRLTVV.

The J gene is TRBJ1-5, the V gene TRBV28, with no clear D. The V and J ends lost 7 bases and 5 bases respectively, with 9 bases between them. The CDR3 extends over 12 amino acids. From germline, CDR1 is MDHEN and CDR2 SYDVKM. CDR3: CASTPRDQPQHF. The DNA for the CDR3 is TGTGCCAGCACCCCTCGCGATCAGCCCCAGCATTTT.

CDR3 residues: CAWGVGGKGTQYF. CDR3 nucleotides: TGTGCCTGGGGCGTGGGGGGGAAAGGGACCCAGTACTTC. This rearrangement joins TRBV30 to TRBJ2-5; 7 bases agree with TRBD2. This CDR3 spans 13 amino acids. The germline gives CDR1 GTSNPN, CDR2 SVGIG (reference sequence). Trimming at V came to 5 bases and at J to 7 bases, leaving 10 bases not matched to a gene.

V and J are TRBV5-3 and TRBJ1-5; D is possibly TRBD1 (6 bases). TRBV5-3 is identified as an open reading frame with a role that is uncertain. Trimming stripped 4 bases from V and 5 bases from J, with 16 bases between. The CDR3 consists of 15 residues. Here the CDR3 reads CARSVTQQGYQPQHF. CDR3 coding DNA: TGTGCCAGAAGCGTGACACAACAGGGATATCAGCCCCAGCATTTT.

This rearrangement joins TRBV10-2 to TRBJ1-1, with 11 bases aligning to TRBD1. Trimming took 3 bases from V and 1 from J; bases not matched to a gene: 7. The CDR3 extends over 17 amino acids. Germline V gene sequence: CDR1 WSHSY, CDR2 SAAADI. CDR3 amino acids: CASSDRTGGSPNTEAFF. In DNA, the CDR3 is TGCGCCAGCAGTGATAGGACAGGGGGCAGCCCGAACACTGAAGCTTTCTTT.

The rearrangement uses TRBV6-5 and TRBJ1-2; the match to TRBD1 covers 9 bases. V lost 4 bases to trimming and J lost 8 bases; unmatched junction nucleotides: 8. CDR1 and CDR2 (germline): MNHEY, SVGAGI. This CDR3 is 14 amino acids long. Here the CDR3 reads CASSSRDRVNGYTF. Here the CDR3 DNA reads TGTGCCAGCAGTTCTCGGGACAGGGTGAACGGCTACACCTTC.

This sequence joins TRBV24-1 and TRBJ1-4, with D unclear. Trimming removed 4 bases from V and 8 bases from J, with 7 bases in between. Looked up from germline, CDR1 is KGHDR and CDR2 is SFDVKD. This CDR3 has 12 residues. The CDR3 region is CATSDRQEKLFF. As DNA, the CDR3 is TGTGCCACCAGTGACCGCCAGGAAAAACTGTTTTTT.

J is TRBJ2-2 and V is TRBV5-5; TRBD2 matches at 7 bases. The CDR3 covers 14 residues. With V trimmed by 0 bases and J by 6 bases, 2 bases remained unmatched. Germline V gene data show CDR1 as SGHKS and CDR2 as YYEKEE (reference sequence). This chain's CDR3 is CASSLAGGSGELFF. CDR3 nucleotide sequence: TGTGCCAGCAGCTTGGCCGGGGGGTCCGGGGAGCTGTTTTTT.

In its sample, this clone was seen once. The chain couples TRBV18 to TRBJ1-2; a possible D gene is TRBD1 (6 bases). Germline V gene data show CDR1 as KGHSH and CDR2 as LQKENI. Trimming removed 3 bases at V and 2 bases at J, with 10 bases between. This CDR3 is built from 14 residues. CDR3: CASSPRQENYGYTF. The CDR3 bases are TGTGCCAGCTCACCGAGACAGGAGAACTATGGCTACACCTTC.

The chain recombines TRBV6-2 or TRBV6-3 with TRBJ2-1, with 10 positions matching TRBD2. The CDR3 loop spans 17 amino acids. Germline V gene data show CDR1 as MNHEY and CDR2 as SVGEGT. Trimming removed 5 bases from V and 0 bases from J; junction bases left unmatched: 7. The CDR3 sequence is CASSATSGESSYNEQFF. CDR3 in DNA: TGTGCCAGCAGTGCAACTAGCGGGGAGAGCTCCTACAATGAGCAGTTCTTC.

The chain joins TRBV7-2 to TRBJ1-5, with D possibly TRBD1 on 6 matching bases. With 0 bases removed from V and 1 base from J, the gap between germline ends came to 16 bases. This CDR3 contains 18 residues. Germline CDR1 is SGHTA and CDR2 is FQGNSA. CDR3 coding DNA: TGTGCCAGCAGCTTAGCAGGGGGGGGGTTCAGGAGCAATCAGCCCCAGCATTTT. Protein product: CASSLAGGGFRSNQPQHF.

This rearrangement joins TRBV10-3 to TRBJ1-5; D not resolved. Deletions cut 2 bases from V and 6 bases from J, with 8 bases between. The germline V gene has CDR1 ENHRY and CDR2 SYGVKD. The CDR3 spans 13 residues. The CDR3 sequence: CAISEGSGQPQHF. For the CDR3, the DNA is TGTGCCATCAGTGAGGGGTCGGGTCAGCCCCAGCATTTT.

Notes on this clone: Other nucleotide sequences from this sample produce the same CDR3. The J gene is TRBJ1-1, the V gene TRBV28; 7 bases map to TRBD1. V shed 5 bases and J 0 bases; nucleotides not matched to a gene: 6. The germline V gene has CDR1 MDHEN and CDR2 SYDVKM. The CDR3 extends over 15 amino acids. CDR3 sequence: CASSPRTGMNTEAFF. DNA of the CDR3: TGTGCCAGCAGTCCACGGACAGGAATGAACACTGAAGCTTTCTTT.

The V gene is TRBV28, the J gene TRBJ1-5; 9 nucleotides align to TRBD1. After removal of 5 bases from V and 4 bases from J, the junction contained 9 bases not matched to a gene. This CDR3 has 16 residues. Germline-derived CDR1 and CDR2 are MDHEN and SYDVKM. Here the CDR3 reads CASSLHRGPGNQPQHF. The CDR3 DNA sequence: TGTGCCAGCAGTCTCCACAGGGGGCCGGGGAATCAGCCCCAGCATTTT.

The chain couples TRBV5-6 to TRBJ1-3; D unclear. The CDR3 is 15 amino acids. Deletions cut 2 bases from V and 0 bases from J, with 9 bases between. CDR1 is SGHDT, CDR2 YYEEEE, per germline. The CDR3 region has the DNA TGTGCCAGCAGCTTATCCAGGTTCTCTGGAAACACCATATATTTT. It is translated as CASSLSRFSGNTIYF.

This sequence joins TRBV2 and TRBJ2-3; TRBD1 matches at 12 bases. Germline CDR1 and CDR2: SNHLY and FYNNEI. V lost 8 bases and J lost 6; bases outside the gene matches: 12. This CDR3 region has 16 residues. The DNA of the CDR3 is TGTGCCAGCTTTAGGGGAGGGACAGGGGGCTGGGATACGCAGTATTTT. Translation gives CASFRGGTGGWDTQYF.

The chain carries TRBV7-8 and TRBJ1-4; 8 nucleotides align to TRBD1. The CDR3 has 17 residues. The junction had 13 bases not matched to a gene; V was cut back by 3 bases and J by 7 bases. Germline-derived CDR1 and CDR2 are SGHVS and FQNEAQ. DNA for the CDR3: TGTGCCAGCAGCTTGAGGGGGAGGGACAGGCGTACTGAAAAACTGTTTTTT. Encoded protein: CASSLRGRDRRTEKLFF.

The J gene is TRBJ1-1, the V gene TRBV6-6; the match to TRBD1 covers 7 bases. The CDR3 extends over 13 amino acids. V lost 6 bases and J lost 7; bases outside the gene matches: 8. Germline CDR1 and CDR2: MNHNY and SVGAGI (reference sequence). The CDR3 DNA sequence: TGTGCCAGCAGCTCACGGGACAGCCATGAAGCTTTCTTT. Translation: CASSSRDSHEAFF.

This chain links TRBV3-1 (or the pseudogene TRBV3-2) with TRBJ1-3; possibly TRBD1 for D (5 bases). The CDR3 runs 16 residues. V was clipped by 5 bases and J by 0 bases, with 14 bases between them. In germline, CDR1 is LGHDT, CDR2 YNNKEL (reference sequence). Here the CDR3 reads CASSAAGRISGNTIYF. CDR3 nucleotides: TGTGCCAGCAGCGCGGCGGGACGTATCTCTGGAAACACCATATATTTT.

This rearrangement joins TRBV6-5 to TRBJ2-2; no clear D gene. CDR3 length equals 15 residues. Per germline, CDR1 MNHEY and CDR2 SVGAGI. The V end was cut by 0 bases, the J end by 3 bases, with 8 bases between. DNA for the CDR3: TGTGCCAGCAGTTACTCGAATACAGACACCGGGGAGCTGTTTTTT. This gives the protein CASSYSNTDTGELFF.

The chain joins TRBV7-2 to TRBJ2-2, with D perhaps matching TRBD2 (5 bases). This CDR3 contains 16 residues. Germline V gene lookup returns CDR1 SGHTA and CDR2 FQGNSA. V lost 2 bases and J 1 base, leaving 11 bases between the germline ends. The CDR3 nucleotides read TGTGCCAGCAGCTTAAATTTCGCGGGGAACACCGGGGAGCTGTTTTTT. This encodes CASSLNFAGNTGELFF. The variable domain in full, completed from reference TRBV7-2 and TRBJ2-2, reads GAGVSQSPSNKVTEKGKDVELRCDPISGHTALYWYRQSLGQGLEFLIYFQGNSAPDKSGLPSDRFSAERTGGSVSTLTIQRTQQEDSAVYLCASSLNFAGNTGELFFGEGSRLTVL.

The chain joins TRBV5-1 to TRBJ2-3; 13 positions agree with TRBD2. This CDR3 comprises 16 residues. Looked up from germline, CDR1 is SGHRS and CDR2 is YFSETQ. Trimming took 4 bases from V and 2 from J; bases not matched to a gene: 4. CDR3 coding DNA: TGCGCCAGCAGCCCCGGACTAGCGGGGGCCACAGATACGCAGTATTTT. This codes for CASSPGLAGATDTQYF. Using reference TRBV5-1 and TRBJ2-3 for the parts outside the CDR3, the full variable domain is KAGVTQTPRYLIKTRGQQVTLSCSPISGHRSVSWYQQTPGQGLQFLFEYFSETQRNKGNFPGRFSGRQFSNSRSEMNVSTLELGDSALYLCASSPGLAGATDTQYFGPGTRLTVL.